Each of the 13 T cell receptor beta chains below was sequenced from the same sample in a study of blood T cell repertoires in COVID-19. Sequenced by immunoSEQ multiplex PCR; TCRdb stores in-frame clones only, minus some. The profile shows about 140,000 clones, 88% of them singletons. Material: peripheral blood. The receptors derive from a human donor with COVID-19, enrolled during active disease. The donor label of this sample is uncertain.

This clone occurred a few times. CDR3 in DNA: TGTGCCAGCAGCTTAGATGGCGGGGCAACGTCCGACGAGCAGTTCTTC. This gives the protein CASSLDGGATSDEQFF. The chain recombines TRBV7-3 with TRBJ2-1; D is perhaps TRBD2 (6 bases). The CDR3 totals 16 residues. Germline CDR1 is SGHTA and CDR2 is FQGTGA. The ends were cut back, 2 bases at V and 10 bases at J, with 21 bases in the middle.

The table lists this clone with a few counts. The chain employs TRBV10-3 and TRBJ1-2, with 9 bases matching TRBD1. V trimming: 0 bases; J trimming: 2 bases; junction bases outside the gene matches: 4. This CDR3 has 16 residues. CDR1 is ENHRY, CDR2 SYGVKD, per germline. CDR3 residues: CAISESGTGINYGYTF. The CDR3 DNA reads TGTGCCATCAGTGAGTCGGGGACAGGGATCAACTATGGCTACACCTTC.

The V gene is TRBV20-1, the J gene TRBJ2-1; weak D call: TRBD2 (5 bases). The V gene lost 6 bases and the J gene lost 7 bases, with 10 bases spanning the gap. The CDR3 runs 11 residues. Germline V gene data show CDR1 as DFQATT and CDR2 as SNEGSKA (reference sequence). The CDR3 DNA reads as TGCAGTGCATCTGAGGGAAATGAGCAGTTCTTC. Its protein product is CSASEGNEQFF.

CDR3 region: CASSLVGREGSQETQYF. The CDR3 nucleotides are TGTGCCAGCAGCTTGGTGGGTCGGGAGGGAAGTCAAGAGACCCAGTACTTC. The chain combines TRBV5-4 with TRBJ2-5, with 8 bases that match TRBD2. The germline V gene has CDR1 SGHNT and CDR2 YYREEE (reference sequence). V shed 0 bases and J 2 bases; nucleotides not matched to a gene: 9. This CDR3 has 17 amino acids.

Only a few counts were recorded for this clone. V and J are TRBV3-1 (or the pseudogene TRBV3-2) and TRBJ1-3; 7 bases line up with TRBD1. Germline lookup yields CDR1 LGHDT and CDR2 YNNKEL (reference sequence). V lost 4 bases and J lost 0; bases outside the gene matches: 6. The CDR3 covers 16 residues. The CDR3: CASSPDRVFSGNTIYF. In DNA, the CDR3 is TGTGCCAGCAGCCCAGACAGGGTATTCTCTGGAAACACCATATATTTT.

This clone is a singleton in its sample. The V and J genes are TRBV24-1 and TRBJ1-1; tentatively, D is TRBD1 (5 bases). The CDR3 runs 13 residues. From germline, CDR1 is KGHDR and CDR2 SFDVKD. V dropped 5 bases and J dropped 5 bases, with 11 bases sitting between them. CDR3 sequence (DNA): TGTGCCACCAGTGGGACATTGGGGACTGAAGCTTTCTTT. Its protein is CATSGTLGTEAFF.

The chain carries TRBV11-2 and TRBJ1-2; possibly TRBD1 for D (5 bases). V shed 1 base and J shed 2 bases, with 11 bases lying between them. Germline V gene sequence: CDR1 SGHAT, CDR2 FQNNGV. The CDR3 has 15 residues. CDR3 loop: CASSLGSRQNYGYTF. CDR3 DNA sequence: TGTGCCAGCAGCTTAGGTTCCAGACAGAACTATGGCTACACCTTC.

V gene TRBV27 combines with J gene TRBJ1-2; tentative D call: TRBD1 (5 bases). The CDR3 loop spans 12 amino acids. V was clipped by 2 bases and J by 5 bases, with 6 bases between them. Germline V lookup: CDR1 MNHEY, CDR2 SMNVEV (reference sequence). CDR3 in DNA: TGTGCCAGCAGTTTACAGGGATATGGCTACACCTTC. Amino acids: CASSLQGYGYTF.

The CDR3: CASRGQGQDGYTF. The CDR3 region has the DNA TGTGCCAGCAGAGGACAGGGGCAGGATGGCTACACCTTC. The rearrangement joins TRBV27 to TRBJ1-2, with 9 nucleotides matching TRBD1. The CDR3 is 13 amino acids. CDR1 and CDR2 from the germline V gene are MNHEY and SMNVEV (reference sequence). Trimming at V came to 6 bases and at J to 6 bases, leaving 5 bases not matched to a gene.

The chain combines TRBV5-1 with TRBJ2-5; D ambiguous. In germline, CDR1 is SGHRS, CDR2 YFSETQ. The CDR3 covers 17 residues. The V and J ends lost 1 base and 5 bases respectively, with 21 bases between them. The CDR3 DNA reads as TGCGCCAGCAGCTTGCCCAGTTCGGTCCCATTCAGGGAGACCCAGTACTTC. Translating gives CASSLPSSVPFRETQYF. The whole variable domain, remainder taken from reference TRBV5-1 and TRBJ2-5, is KAGVTQTPRYLIKTRGQQVTLSCSPISGHRSVSWYQQTPGQGLQFLFEYFSETQRNKGNFPGRFSGRQFSNSRSEMNVSTLELGDSALYLCASSLPSSVPFRETQYFGPGTRLLVL.

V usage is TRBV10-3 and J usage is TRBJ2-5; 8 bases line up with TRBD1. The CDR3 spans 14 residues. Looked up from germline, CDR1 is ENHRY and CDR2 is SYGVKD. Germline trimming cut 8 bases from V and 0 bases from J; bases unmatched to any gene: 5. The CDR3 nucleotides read TGTGCCATCTCAGGGGGCCAGTACCAAGAGACCCAGTACTTC. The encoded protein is CAISGGQYQETQYF.

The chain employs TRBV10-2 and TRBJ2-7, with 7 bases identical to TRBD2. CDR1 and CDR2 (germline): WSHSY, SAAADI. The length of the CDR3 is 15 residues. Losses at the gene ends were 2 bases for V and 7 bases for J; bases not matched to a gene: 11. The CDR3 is CASSETSDPLVEQYF. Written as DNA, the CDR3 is TGCGCCAGCAGTGAGACTAGCGACCCCCTAGTGGAGCAGTACTTC.

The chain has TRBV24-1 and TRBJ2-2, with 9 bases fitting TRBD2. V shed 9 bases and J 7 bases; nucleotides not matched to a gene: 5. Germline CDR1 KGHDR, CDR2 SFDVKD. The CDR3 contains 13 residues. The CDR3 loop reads CATQGLAGGELFF. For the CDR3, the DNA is TGTGCCACCCAGGGACTAGCTGGCGGGGAGCTGTTTTTT.